This T cell receptor (beta chain) was recorded in a study of blood T cells in healthy people across ages. Study-wide results and limits: PBMCs that were unsorted prevented a conclusive naive versus antigen-experienced comparison. It was held that the diversity estimates obtained from one million T cells were underestimates.

Alongside a J-beta primer mix, a sample-barcoded 5' primer served in a second PCR lasting roughly 7 to 11 cycles. Each CDR3 protein is one row after TCRdb ran MiXCR on the 5' RACE reads. The sample yields about 510,000 distinct CDR3 sequences, about 27% seen once. Comments on this clonotype: The antigen remains undetermined.

The CDR3 extends over 17 amino acids. Trimming took off 2 bases at V and 0 bases at J, with 15 bases between the two ends. The germline gives CDR1 MNHEY, CDR2 SVGAGI. The same sample was also used in a study of T cells of mothers and their children.

J is TRBJ2-3 and V is TRBV6-5; perhaps TRBD2 as D (6 bases). The origin of this receptor is a boy under 10 years old in good health. Material: blood. As DNA, the CDR3 is TGTGCCAGCAGTTACGGGGCCCCTGGGACTAGCACAGATACGCAGTATTTT. Its translation: CASSYGAPGTSTDTQYF.